The 28 T cell receptor beta chains below come from one sample, sequenced in a study of T cell responses to AZD1222 COVID-19 vaccine. The protocol was immunoSEQ multiplex PCR, while the TCRdb copy is restricted to in-frame clones and leaves out a portion. The sample contains 95,000 to 110,000 clones, about 90% of which appear only once. The input for sequencing was peripheral blood, taken 28 days after the second AZD1222 dose. The receptor set was obtained from an adult who received the AZD1222 COVID-19 vaccine.

This chain uses TRBV21-1 with TRBJ2-7; no DNA check was done on the table's D call, TRBD2. TRBV21-1 is recorded as a pseudogene. CDR3 length: 14 amino acids. This chain's CDR3 is CASSLDLGPEEQYF. CDR3 nucleotides: TGTGCCAGCAGTCTAGATCTTGGCCCAGAAGAGCAGTACTTC.

The chain recombines TRBV6-2 or TRBV6-3 with TRBJ2-1, with 11 bases that match TRBD2. V lost 6 bases, J lost 4 bases, and 8 bases stayed unmatched. This CDR3 region has 16 residues. Germline V gene sequence: CDR1 MNHEY, CDR2 SVGEGT. CDR3 DNA: TGTGCCAGCAGCTTCACACTAGCGGGAGTTTACAATGAGCAGTTCTTC. Translating it yields CASSFTLAGVYNEQFF.

The chain recombines TRBV19 with TRBJ1-6, with unresolved D. The CDR3 has 13 residues. The V and J ends lost 3 bases and 7 bases respectively, with 7 bases between them. Germline lookup yields CDR1 LNHDA and CDR2 SQIVND (reference sequence). The CDR3 reads CASSIDGNSPLHF. CDR3 nucleotide sequence: TGTGCCAGTAGTATTGACGGGAATTCACCCCTCCACTTT.

The chain combines TRBV19 with TRBJ1-2, with D possibly TRBD1 on 5 matching bases. Trimming pared 4 bases from V and 9 bases from J, leaving 27 bases between. The CDR3 runs to 17 residues. CDR1 and CDR2 (germline): LNHDA, SQIVND (reference sequence). The CDR3 DNA sequence: TGTGCCAGTAGTAAAGCTTCCGGGACTAGGACACTAGGGAGCTACACCTTC. It translates to CASSKASGTRTLGSYTF.

V gene TRBV12-3 or TRBV12-4 combines with J gene TRBJ1-5; the D is unclear. The CDR3 has 13 amino acids. Trimming took off 6 bases at V and 3 bases at J, with 9 bases between the two ends. The CDR3 nucleotides read TGTGCCAGCAGCCTTATGACCAATCAGCCCCAGCATTTT. Translated, it gives CASSLMTNQPQHF.

The rearrangement uses TRBV19 and TRBJ2-1; D ambiguous. This CDR3 is built from 11 residues. V was pared by 2 bases and J by 8 bases, with 4 bases between. The germline V gene encodes CDR1 LNHDA and CDR2 SQIVND (reference sequence). The CDR3 coding sequence is TGTGCCAGTAGTATACGCGATGAGCAGTTCTTC. This gives the protein CASSIRDEQFF.

The CDR3 DNA is TGTGCCAGCAGGCAGGGAGGGGGCACTGAAGCTTTCTTT. This gives the protein CASRQGGGTEAFF. The chain carries TRBV12-3 or TRBV12-4 and TRBJ1-1, with D possibly TRBD1 on 6 matching bases. The V and J ends lost 6 bases and 4 bases respectively, with 12 bases between them. The CDR3 length is 13 residues.

This chain connects TRBV19 to TRBJ2-7, with D possibly matching TRBD1 (6 bases). The CDR3 is 15 residues long. V was shortened by 0 bases and J by 2 bases, with 11 bases between the two germline ends. Germline V gene lookup returns CDR1 LNHDA and CDR2 SQIVND (reference sequence). The CDR3 sequence: CASSIDRGHPYEQYF. Written as DNA, the CDR3 is TGTGCCAGTAGTATAGATCGGGGACACCCCTACGAGCAGTACTTC.

This clone occurred once. V and J are TRBV4-1 and TRBJ1-5; no clear D gene. Per the germline V gene, CDR1 is MGHRA and CDR2 is YSYEKL. Trimming took off 0 bases at V and 1 base at J, with 19 bases between the two ends. There are 19 residues in the CDR3. The CDR3 is CASSQDSSAAFRSNQPQHF. Here the CDR3 DNA reads TGCGCCAGCAGCCAAGACTCATCGGCGGCCTTTAGGAGCAATCAGCCCCAGCATTTT.

This chain links TRBV4-3 with TRBJ2-1, with 7 nucleotides matching TRBD1. This CDR3 has 17 amino acids. Germline assignment: CDR1 LGHNA and CDR2 YSLEER. Losses at the gene ends were 1 base for V and 0 bases for J; bases not matched to a gene: 6. CDR3 in amino acids: CASSQVLSGGSYNEQFF. The CDR3 DNA is TGCGCCAGCAGCCAAGTCCTCTCAGGGGGCTCCTACAATGAGCAGTTCTTC.

V usage is TRBV30 and J usage is TRBJ1-6; D unclear. V lost 0 bases and J 9 bases, leaving 9 bases between the germline ends. Germline CDR1 reads GTSNPN; CDR2 reads SVGIG (reference sequence). CDR3 length: 13 amino acids. The CDR3 DNA reads as TGTGCCTGGAGTGTACAAGGGAGTTCACCCCTCCACTTT. Its protein product is CAWSVQGSSPLHF.

The rearrangement links TRBV7-9 to TRBJ1-5, with D possibly TRBD1 on 6 matching bases. The CDR3 extends over 16 amino acids. Germline values: CDR1 SEHNR, CDR2 FQNEAQ (reference sequence). Trimming pared 5 bases from V and 1 base from J, leaving 15 bases between. The CDR3: CASSQGSPVSNQPQHF. In DNA form, the CDR3 reads TGTGCCAGCAGCCAGGGGAGTCCCGTGAGCAATCAGCCCCAGCATTTT.

In its sample, this clone was seen a few times. CDR3 nucleotides: TGTGCCAGCAGTGAAAGACAGGGGGCCTTCGATGGCTACACCTTC. Amino acids: CASSERQGAFDGYTF. J is TRBJ1-2 and V is TRBV6-1; 10 bases line up with TRBD1. The CDR3 extends over 15 amino acids. The junction had 6 bases not matched to a gene; V was cut back by 2 bases and J by 6 bases. Germline V gene lookup returns CDR1 MNHNS and CDR2 SASEGT.

The V call is TRBV7-9, the J call TRBJ2-2; TRBD1 matches at 7 bases. With V trimmed by 4 bases and J by 7 bases, 9 bases remained unmatched. Germline lookup yields CDR1 SEHNR and CDR2 FQNEAQ (reference sequence). The CDR3 has 15 residues. CDR3 amino acids: CASSYGTARVGELFF. The CDR3 bases are TGTGCCAGCAGCTACGGGACAGCCAGGGTCGGGGAGCTGTTTTTT.

This rearrangement joins TRBV21-1 to TRBJ1-1; whether TRBD1, the table's D call, matches the DNA was not checked. TRBV21-1 is marked as a pseudogene. This CDR3 region has 17 residues. In nucleotides, the CDR3 is TGTGCCAGCAGCAAAGAGGTAACAGGAACTATGAACACTGAAGCTTTCTTT. It yields the protein CASSKEVTGTMNTEAFF.

V gene TRBV2 combines with J gene TRBJ1-5; no clear D. The V end lost 9 bases, the J end lost 2 bases, and 17 bases lay between the germline ends. The CDR3 has 15 amino acids. Germline-derived CDR1 and CDR2 are SNHLY and FYNNEI. CDR3 protein: CASIPQLGGNQPQHF. CDR3 DNA sequence: TGTGCCAGTATACCGCAACTCGGGGGCAATCAGCCCCAGCATTTT.

The chain has TRBV7-2 and TRBJ1-2; D ambiguous. The germline CDR1 and CDR2 sequences are SGHTA and FQGNSA. The CDR3 runs to 13 residues. V was trimmed by 4 bases and J by 2 bases, leaving 8 bases between them. CDR3 region: CASSSGANYGYTF. CDR3 bases: TGTGCCAGCAGCTCGGGAGCAAACTATGGCTACACCTTC. Full variable domain (outside the CDR3, taken from reference TRBV7-2 and TRBJ1-2): GAGVSQSPSNKVTEKGKDVELRCDPISGHTALYWYRQSLGQGLEFLIYFQGNSAPDKSGLPSDRFSAERTGGSVSTLTIQRTQQEDSAVYLCASSSGANYGYTFGSGTRLTVV.

This chain uses TRBV10-3 with TRBJ1-3; D gene ambiguous. The ends were cut back, 2 bases at V and 4 bases at J, with 12 bases in the middle. This CDR3 has 15 residues. Germline V gene sequence: CDR1 ENHRY, CDR2 SYGVKD. CDR3 sequence (DNA): TGTGCCATCAGTGAGCCCAGGCCCCTCGGAAACACCATATATTTT. This gives the protein CAISEPRPLGNTIYF.

The chain employs TRBV4-1 and TRBJ1-3; D unresolved. This CDR3 spans 20 amino acids. V was pared by 0 bases and J by 0 bases, with 21 bases between. Germline V gene data show CDR1 as MGHRA and CDR2 as YSYEKL. Here the CDR3 DNA reads TGCGCCAGCAGCCAAGATTTGCAAGTATTCACCTCCCTCTCTGGAAACACCATATATTTT. Residues: CASSQDLQVFTSLSGNTIYF.

The rearrangement uses TRBV7-2 and TRBJ2-3; possibly TRBD1 or TRBD2 for D (5 bases each). The CDR3 is made up of 16 amino acids. Deletions cut 5 bases from V and 2 bases from J, with 17 bases between. Germline lookup yields CDR1 SGHTA and CDR2 FQGNSA. The CDR3 here is CASSATGTTITDTQYF. CDR3 coding DNA: TGTGCCAGCAGCGCCACCGGGACCACCATCACAGATACGCAGTATTTT.

The chain carries TRBV9 and TRBJ2-1; 8 bases are shared with TRBD2. The CDR3 runs 20 residues. The trim removed 3 bases at V and 4 bases at J, leaving 21 bases unmatched. Germline CDR1 reads SGDLS; CDR2 reads YYNGEE. CDR3 region: CASSARGGRPSSVTYNEQFF. The CDR3 bases are TGTGCCAGCAGCGCACGTGGCGGGAGGCCTTCTTCCGTTACTTACAATGAGCAGTTCTTC.

The chain has TRBV2 and TRBJ2-2; D ambiguous. Germline lookup yields CDR1 SNHLY and CDR2 FYNNEI. The CDR3 loop spans 15 amino acids. V lost 2 bases to trimming and J lost 3 bases, with 10 bases between them. CDR3 nucleotide sequence: TGTGCCAGCAGTGAAATAGCTGGCCACACCGGGGAGCTGTTTTTT. It is translated as CASSEIAGHTGELFF. The complete variable domain, with remaining parts taken from reference TRBV2 and TRBJ2-2, reads EPEVTQTPSHQVTQMGQEVILRCVPISNHLYFYWYRQILGQKVEFLVSFYNNEISEKSEIFDDQFSVERPDGSNFTLKIRSTKLEDSAMYFCASSEIAGHTGELFFGEGSRLTVL.

The V gene is TRBV10-3, the J gene TRBJ1-2; no definite D call. The CDR3 has 16 residues. Germline loops: CDR1 ENHRY, CDR2 SYGVKD. V lost 4 bases to trimming and J lost 1 base, with 16 bases between them. The CDR3 region is CAISASAGRNNYGYTF. CDR3 sequence (DNA): TGTGCCATCAGTGCATCCGCCGGGAGAAATAACTATGGCTACACCTTC.

The V and J genes are TRBV27 and TRBJ2-1; TRBD1 agrees at 8 bases. CDR1 and CDR2 from the germline V gene are MNHEY and SMNVEV (reference sequence). The CDR3 spans 15 residues. Germline trimming cut 1 base from V and 6 bases from J; bases unmatched to any gene: 5. CDR3 protein: CASSLWTGSSNEQFF. In DNA, the CDR3 is TGTGCCAGCAGTTTATGGACAGGGTCTAGCAATGAGCAGTTCTTC.

The chain joins TRBV19 to TRBJ1-2; maybe TRBD1 (5 bases). CDR3 length equals 13 residues. The V gene lost 8 bases and the J gene lost 5 bases, with 15 bases spanning the gap. The germline V gene encodes CDR1 LNHDA and CDR2 SQIVND (reference sequence). The CDR3 is CASGPGRIYGYTF. CDR3 bases: TGTGCCAGTGGGCCGGGACGGATATATGGCTACACCTTC.

The rearrangement links TRBV4-1 to TRBJ1-6; 7 bases fit TRBD1. The ends lost 0 bases at V and 9 bases at J; junction bases unmatched: 8. Germline V gene data show CDR1 as MGHRA and CDR2 as YSYEKL. The CDR3 consists of 16 residues. The CDR3 nucleotides read TGCGCCAGCAGCCAAGAGGGAGGACAGGTAGTTTCACCCCTCCACTTT. It encodes CASSQEGGQVVSPLHF.

This chain uses TRBV5-1 with TRBJ2-3; D gene ambiguous. The germline V and J ends were trimmed by 2 bases and 3 bases, with 13 bases remaining between them. Germline V CDR1 and CDR2: SGHRS, YFSETQ. The CDR3 contains 15 residues. CDR3: CASSFYRSETDTQYF. Here the CDR3 DNA reads TGCGCCAGCAGCTTCTATCGGTCTGAAACAGATACGCAGTATTTT.

Remarks on this clone: A junction end diverges from the germline sequence, so it may reflect a read error. The chain combines TRBV6-6 with TRBJ1-1; TRBD1 matches 7 bases. There are 12 residues in the CDR3. Germline V gives CDR1 MNHNY, CDR2 SVGAGI (reference sequence). The CDR3 loop reads CASSYFGPGGIF. CDR3 DNA sequence: TGTGCCAGCAGTTACTTTGGACCAGGGGGAATCTTT.